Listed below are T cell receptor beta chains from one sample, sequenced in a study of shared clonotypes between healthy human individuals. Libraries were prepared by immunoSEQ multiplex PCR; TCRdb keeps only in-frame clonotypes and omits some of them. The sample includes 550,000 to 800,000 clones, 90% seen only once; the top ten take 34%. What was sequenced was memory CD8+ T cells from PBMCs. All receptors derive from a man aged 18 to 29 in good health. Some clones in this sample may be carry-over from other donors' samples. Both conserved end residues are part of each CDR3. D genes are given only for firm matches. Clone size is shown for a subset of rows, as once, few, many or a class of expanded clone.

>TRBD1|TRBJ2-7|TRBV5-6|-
CASSSPGQSYEQYF
TGTGCCAGCAGCTCGCCGGGACAGTCGTACGAGCAGTACTTC
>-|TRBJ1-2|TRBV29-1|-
CSVLKSNYGYTF
TGCAGCGTTTTGAAGTCCAACTATGGCTACACCTTC
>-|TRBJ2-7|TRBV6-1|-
CASSVFEGSYEQYF
TGTGCCAGCAGTGTCTTCGAGGGGTCCTACGAGCAGTACTTC
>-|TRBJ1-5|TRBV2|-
CASSIRALNQPQHF
TGTGCCAGCAGCATCCGGGCTCTCAATCAGCCCCAGCATTTT
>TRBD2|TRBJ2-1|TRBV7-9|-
CASRSIAGGYNEQFF
TGTGCCAGCAGATCAATAGCGGGAGGTTACAATGAGCAGTTCTTC
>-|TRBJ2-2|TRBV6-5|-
CASSYSRGAGELFF
TGTGCCAGCAGTTACTCGAGGGGGGCCGGGGAGCTGTTTTTT
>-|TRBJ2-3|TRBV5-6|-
CASSLDPTDTQYF
TGTGCCAGCAGCCTGGACCCCACAGATACGCAGTATTTT
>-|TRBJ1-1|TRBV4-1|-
CASRVGGNTEAFF
TGCGCCAGCAGGGTAGGGGGGAACACTGAAGCTTTCTTT
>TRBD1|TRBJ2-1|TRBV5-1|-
CASSLGTGKDWKPNEQFF
TGCGCCAGCAGCTTGGGGACAGGGAAAGATTGGAAACCCAATGAGCAGTTCTTC
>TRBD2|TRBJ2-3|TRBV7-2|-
CASSRRLAGTSTDTQYF
TGTGCCAGCAGCCGGAGACTAGCGGGCACTAGCACAGATACGCAGTATTTT
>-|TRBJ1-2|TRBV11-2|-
CASSTLRHYGYTF
TGTGCCAGCAGCACCTTGAGGCACTATGGCTACACCTTC
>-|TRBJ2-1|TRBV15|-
CATSRGGRSYNEQFF
TGTGCCACCAGCAGAGGGGGGAGGTCCTACAATGAGCAGTTCTTC
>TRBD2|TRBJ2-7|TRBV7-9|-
CASSSNPGTSGTYEQYF
TGTGCCAGCAGCTCAAACCCTGGGACTAGCGGGACCTACGAGCAGTACTTC
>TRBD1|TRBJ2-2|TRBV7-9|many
CASSTRDSSNTGELFF
TGTGCCAGCAGCACCCGGGACAGCTCGAACACCGGGGAGCTGTTTTTT
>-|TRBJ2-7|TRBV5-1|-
CASSMGGAVYYEQYF
TGCGCCAGCAGCATGGGTGGGGCCGTATACTACGAGCAGTACTTC
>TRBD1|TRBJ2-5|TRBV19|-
CASSIERTGEETQYF
TGTGCCAGTAGTATAGAGAGGACAGGGGAAGAGACCCAGTACTTC
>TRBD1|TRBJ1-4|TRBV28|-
CASSPARRTGKGEKLFF
TGTGCCAGCAGTCCAGCCCGCCGGACAGGGAAGGGCGAAAAACTGTTTTTT
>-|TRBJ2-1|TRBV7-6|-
CASSLASDEQFF
TGTGCCAGCAGCTTAGCTTCGGATGAGCAGTTCTTC
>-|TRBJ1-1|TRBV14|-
CASSHGGNTEAFF
TGTGCCAGCAGCCATGGGGGTAACACTGAAGCTTTCTTT
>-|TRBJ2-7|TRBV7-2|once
CASSFGLTYEQYF
TGTGCCAGCAGCTTCGGACTTACCTACGAGCAGTACTTC
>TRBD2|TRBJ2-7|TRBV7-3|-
CASSAGLLAGAYEQYF
TGTGCCAGCAGCGCCGGACTTCTAGCGGGAGCCTACGAGCAGTACTTC
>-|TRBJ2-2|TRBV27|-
CASSFYTGELFF
TGTGCCAGCAGTTTTTACACCGGGGAGCTGTTTTTT
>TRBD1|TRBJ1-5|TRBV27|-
CASSLHRGGQPQHF
TGTGCCAGCAGTTTGCACAGGGGCGGTCAGCCCCAGCATTTT
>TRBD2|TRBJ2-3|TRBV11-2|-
CASSLPGLAGASTDTQYF
TGTGCCAGCAGTCTCCCGGGGCTAGCGGGAGCTAGCACAGATACGCAGTATTTT
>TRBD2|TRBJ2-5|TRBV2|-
CASSAGTIRGQETQYF
TGTGCCAGCAGTGCAGGGACTATTCGCGGCCAAGAGACCCAGTACTTC
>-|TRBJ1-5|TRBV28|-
CASSHIQPQHF
TGTGCCAGCAGTCACATCCAGCCCCAGCATTTT
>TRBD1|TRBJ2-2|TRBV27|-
CASSHAAGQGIAGELFF
TGTGCCAGCAGTCATGCCGCGGGACAGGGTATCGCCGGGGAGCTGTTTTTT
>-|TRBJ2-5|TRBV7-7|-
CASSQTGDYSGETQYF
TGTGCCAGCAGCCAAACCGGGGATTATTCAGGGGAGACCCAGTACTTC
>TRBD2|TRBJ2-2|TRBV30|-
CAWTSGRATGELFF
TGTGCCTGGACTAGCGGGAGGGCCACCGGGGAGCTGTTTTTT
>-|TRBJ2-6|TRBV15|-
CATRERVGQVYSGANVLTF
TGTGCCACCAGGGAGAGGGTGGGCCAGGTATACTCTGGGGCCAACGTCCTGACTTTC
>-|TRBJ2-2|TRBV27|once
CATTDRTGELFF
TGTGCCACCACGGACCGCACCGGGGAGCTGTTTTTT
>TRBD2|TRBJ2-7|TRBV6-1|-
CASRGSGRAYEQYF
TGTGCCAGCAGGGGTAGCGGGAGAGCCTACGAGCAGTACTTC
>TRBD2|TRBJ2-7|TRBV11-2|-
CASSTTSGRGYEQYF
TGTGCCAGCAGCACGACTAGCGGGAGAGGGTACGAGCAGTACTTC
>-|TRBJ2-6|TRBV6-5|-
CASSPTGANVLTF
TGTGCCAGCAGTCCCACTGGGGCCAACGTCCTGACTTTC
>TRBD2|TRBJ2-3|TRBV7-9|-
CASSAPKRGTDTQYF
TGTGCCAGCAGCGCGCCTAAGCGGGGTACAGATACGCAGTATTTT
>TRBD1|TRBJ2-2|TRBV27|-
CASQGFGQGNTGELFF
TGTGCCAGCCAGGGGTTTGGACAGGGGAACACCGGGGAGCTGTTTTTT
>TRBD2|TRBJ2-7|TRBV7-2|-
CASSSGLAGFYEQYF
TGTGCCAGCAGCTCTGGACTAGCGGGGTTCTACGAGCAGTACTTC
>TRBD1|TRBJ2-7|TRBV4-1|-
CASSQGTGPYEQYF
TGCGCCAGCAGCCAAGGGACAGGCCCCTACGAGCAGTACTTC
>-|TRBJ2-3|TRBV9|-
CASSVPTSDTQYF
TGTGCCAGCAGCGTACCCACGTCAGATACGCAGTATTTT
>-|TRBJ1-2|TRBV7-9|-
CASSYPGTDGYGYTF
TGTGCCAGCAGCTACCCCGGGACTGACGGATATGGCTACACCTTC
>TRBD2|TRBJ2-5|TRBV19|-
CASSIRAGGPRTQYF
TGTGCCAGTAGTATCAGAGCGGGAGGGCCGAGGACCCAGTACTTC
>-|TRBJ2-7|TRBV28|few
CASSPFRTALEYEQYF
TGTGCCAGCAGTCCGTTCCGGACAGCTCTCGAGTACGAGCAGTACTTC
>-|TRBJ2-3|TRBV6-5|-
CASRPTFPSTDTQYF
TGTGCCAGCAGACCGACCTTTCCTAGCACAGATACGCAGTATTTT
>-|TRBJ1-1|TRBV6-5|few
CASSGGHEAFF
TGTGCCAGCAGCGGGGGCCACGAAGCTTTCTTT
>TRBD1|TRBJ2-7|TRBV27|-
CASSLSRGTGVYEQYF
TGTGCCAGCAGTTTATCAAGGGGGACAGGGGTCTACGAGCAGTACTTC
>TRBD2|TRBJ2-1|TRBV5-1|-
CASSFNIPLAGRAYNEQFF
TGCGCCAGCAGCTTTAATATCCCTCTAGCGGGAAGGGCCTACAATGAGCAGTTCTTC
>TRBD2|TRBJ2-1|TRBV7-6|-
CASSLTSGGSYNEQFF
TGTGCCAGCAGCTTAACTAGCGGTGGTTCCTACAATGAGCAGTTCTTC
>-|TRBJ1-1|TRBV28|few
CARRGANTEAFF
TGTGCCAGGAGGGGCGCGAACACTGAAGCTTTCTTT
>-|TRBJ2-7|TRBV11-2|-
CASSTRPYEQYF
TGTGCCAGCAGCACCAGGCCATACGAGCAGTACTTC
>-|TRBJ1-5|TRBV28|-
CASSTRLLRDNSNQPQHF
TGTGCCAGCAGCACTCGCCTCCTCAGGGACAATAGCAATCAGCCCCAGCATTTT
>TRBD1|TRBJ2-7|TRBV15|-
CATSATGGGYEQYF
TGTGCCACCAGCGCGACAGGGGGAGGCTACGAGCAGTACTTC
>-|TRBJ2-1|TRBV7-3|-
CASSSNGVEGDEQFF
TGTGCCAGCAGCTCAAACGGGGTGGAAGGGGATGAGCAGTTCTTC